Shown below are 22 T cell receptor beta chains from a single sample sequenced in a study of cytomegalovirus exposure and HLA in healthy donors. Amplification used 60 Vbeta primers and 13 Jbeta primers. The data were produced by immunoSEQ multiplex PCR, yet TCRdb's version contains in-frame clones alone and is incomplete. The sample has some 56,000 clones, 75% to 85% seen once. Material: PBMCs. Receptors were obtained from a middle-aged woman in good health and CMV-seronegative.

The CDR3 loop is CASSIARHQDSGANVLTF. CDR3 DNA: TGTGCCAGTAGTATCGCTCGACATCAAGACTCTGGGGCCAACGTCCTGACTTTC. The genes are TRBV19 and TRBJ2-6; no clear D. The CDR3 consists of 18 residues. The germline V gene has CDR1 LNHDA and CDR2 SQIVND (reference sequence). Trimming shortened V by 3 bases and J by 0 bases, and 15 bases separated the two germline ends. The entire variable domain, with the rest obtained from reference TRBV19 and TRBJ2-6, is as follows: DGGITQSPKYLFRKEGQNVTLSCEQNLNHDAMYWYRQDPGQGLRLIYYSQIVNDFQKGDIAEGYSVSREKKESFPLTVTSAQKNPTAFYLCASSIARHQDSGANVLTFGAGSRLTVL.

Concerning this clone: One end of the junction is discordant with germline, which a read error may explain. The chain links TRBV7-7 to TRBJ2-1; 7 bases map to TRBD2. CDR1 and CDR2 (germline): SSHAT, FNYEAQ (reference sequence). The CDR3 is 15 amino acids. DNA of the CDR3: TGTGCTAGCAGCTTAAACCGGGGAGGGGCCAATGAGCAGTTCTTC. Its translation: CASSLNRGGANEQFF.

This chain connects TRBV6-1 to TRBJ2-7; perhaps TRBD2 as D (5 bases). The germline gives CDR1 MNHNS, CDR2 SASEGT. The CDR3 runs 15 residues. V was clipped by 0 bases and J by 2 bases, with 11 bases between them. CDR3 nucleotide sequence: TGTGCCAGCAGTGAAGCTAGCGTTCCTCCCTACGAGCAGTACTTC. Encoded protein: CASSEASVPPYEQYF.

Here the CDR3 reads CASSSTLTSGRPEQFF. In nucleotides, the CDR3 is TGTGCCAGCAGCTCAACTCTGACTAGCGGGAGACCGGAGCAGTTCTTC. J is TRBJ2-1 and V is TRBV7-9, with 12 nucleotides matching TRBD2. The CDR3 contains 16 residues. V shed 4 bases and J 10 bases; nucleotides not matched to a gene: 11. Germline assignment: CDR1 SEHNR and CDR2 FQNEAQ (reference sequence).

J is TRBJ2-5 and V is TRBV7-8; tentatively, D is TRBD2 (6 bases). The assigned J gene may be wrong: the sequence end matches TRBJ2-7 better. This CDR3 spans 14 amino acids. Germline CDR1 and CDR2: SGHVS and FQNEAQ. The CDR3 DNA sequence: TGTGCCAGCAGCCAGGGACTTCTGGCCCACGAGCAGTACTTC. Translating it yields CASSQGLLAHEQYF.

The CDR3 DNA is TGTGCCAGCAGCTTAAACGGGAGGGAAGATACGCAGTATTTT. Amino acid sequence: CASSLNGREDTQYF. V is TRBV11-2 and J is TRBJ2-3; TRBD2 matches at 8 bases. Losses at the gene ends were 2 bases for V and 5 bases for J; bases not matched to a gene: 3. CDR1 SGHAT and CDR2 FQNNGV come from the germline V gene. The CDR3 spans 14 residues. The variable domain in full, with the rest retrieved from reference TRBV11-2 and TRBJ2-3, is EAGVAQSPRYKIIEKRQSVAFWCNPISGHATLYWYQQILGQGPKLLIQFQNNGVVDDSQLPKDRFSAERLKGVDSTLKIQPAKLEDSAVYLCASSLNGREDTQYFGPGTRLTVL.

The rearrangement links TRBV6-5 to TRBJ2-2; D possibly corresponds to TRBD1 (6 bases). Germline V lookup: CDR1 MNHEY, CDR2 SVGAGI. Trimming took 4 bases from V and 0 from J, leaving 12 bases between them. The CDR3 sequence is 16 residues long. The CDR3 reads CASSSTDSTNTGELFF. CDR3 nucleotide sequence: TGTGCCAGCAGTTCTACGGACAGTACGAACACCGGGGAGCTGTTTTTT.

Only one count was recorded for this clone. The gene calls are TRBV4-3 and TRBJ2-5; TRBD2 agrees at 7 bases. There are 16 residues in the CDR3. The V gene end was trimmed by 0 bases and the J gene end by 1 base; junction bases not matched to a gene: 5. The germline gives CDR1 LGHNA, CDR2 YSLEER. CDR3: CASSQDLGLVQETQYF. CDR3 coding DNA: TGCGCCAGCAGCCAAGATCTCGGACTAGTCCAAGAGACCCAGTACTTC.

The chain combines TRBV23-1 with TRBJ1-1; perhaps TRBD1 as D (5 bases). TRBV23-1 belongs to the ORF category, with a function that is uncertain. Trimming took off 6 bases at V and 5 bases at J, with 19 bases between the two ends. The CDR3 sequence is 15 residues long. The CDR3: CASRTRGGEWTEAFF. For the CDR3, the DNA is TGCGCCAGCAGGACACGGGGGGGAGAATGGACTGAAGCTTTCTTT.

The genes are TRBV4-2 and TRBJ2-7; 9 nucleotides line up with TRBD2. Germline V gene lookup returns CDR1 LGHNA and CDR2 YNFKEQ. The CDR3 contains 16 residues. Trimming removed 0 bases from V and 4 bases from J; junction bases left unmatched: 7. The DNA of the CDR3 is TGTGCCAGCAGCCAAGATAGCGGGAGAGGGGGATACGAGCAGTACTTC. Translated, it gives CASSQDSGRGGYEQYF.

The rearrangement joins TRBV6-6 to TRBJ1-4; unclear D gene. The CDR3 runs 12 residues. Between the trimmed V and J ends, which lost 5 bases and 5 bases, there was a span of 6 bases. Germline CDR1 MNHNY, CDR2 SVGAGI (reference sequence). The CDR3 here is CASSGQNEKLFF. CDR3 in DNA: TGTGCCAGCAGTGGCCAGAATGAAAAACTGTTTTTT.

This clone appeared once. The genes are TRBV18 and TRBJ2-6; D is perhaps TRBD2 (6 bases). This CDR3 is 14 amino acids long. Germline V gene sequence: CDR1 KGHSH, CDR2 LQKENI. V lost 3 bases to trimming and J lost 3 bases, with 6 bases between them. The CDR3 region has the DNA TGTGCCAGCTCACCCGGGGGTGGGGCCAACGTCCTGACTTTC. This translates into CASSPGGGANVLTF. The whole variable domain, remainder taken from reference TRBV18 and TRBJ2-6, is NAGVMQNPRHLVRRRGQEARLRCSPMKGHSHVYWYRQLPEEGLKFMVYLQKENIIDESGMPKERFSAEFPKEGPSILRIQQVVRGDSAAYFCASSPGGGANVLTFGAGSRLTVL.

There are a few counts of this clone. The CDR3 DNA sequence: TGTGCCAGCAGTGAACTTAGTAGCGGGAGCACAGATACGCAGTATTTT. Residues: CASSELSSGSTDTQYF. The J gene is TRBJ2-3, the V gene TRBV2, with 7 bases aligning to TRBD2. Germline V lookup: CDR1 SNHLY, CDR2 FYNNEI. The CDR3 totals 16 residues. The junction had 5 bases not matched to a gene; V was cut back by 2 bases and J by 0 bases.

CDR3 coding DNA: TGTGCCAGCAGTTCGCGGGTAGGCAAAAACATTCAGTACTTC. Encoded protein: CASSSRVGKNIQYF. V usage is TRBV28 and J usage is TRBJ2-4, with TRBD2 as a possible D gene (5 bases). The germline V and J ends were trimmed by 4 bases and 3 bases, with 10 bases remaining between them. This CDR3 comprises 14 residues. Germline V CDR1 and CDR2: MDHEN, SYDVKM.

The chain has TRBV28 and TRBJ1-3; D is possibly TRBD1 (6 bases). This CDR3 is built from 15 residues. The V end lost 1 base, the J end lost 0 bases, and 7 bases lay between the germline ends. Per germline, CDR1 MDHEN and CDR2 SYDVKM. The chain's CDR3 is CASSLLQGSGNTIYF. CDR3 nucleotides: TGTGCCAGCAGTTTATTACAGGGCTCTGGAAACACCATATATTTT. The whole variable domain, filled in from reference TRBV28 and TRBJ1-3, reads DVKVTQSSRYLVKRTGEKVFLECVQDMDHENMFWYRQDPGLGLRLIYFSYDVKMKEKGDIPEGYSVSREKKERFSLILESASTNQTSMYLCASSLLQGSGNTIYFGEGSWLTVV.

The V call is TRBV27, the J call TRBJ2-1; the D gene is possibly TRBD2 (6 bases). The CDR3 runs 15 residues. V dropped 7 bases and J dropped 10 bases, with 23 bases sitting between them. CDR1 MNHEY and CDR2 SMNVEV come from the germline V gene (reference sequence). CDR3 sequence reads: CASTPYINIAGEQFF. CDR3 DNA: TGTGCCAGCACCCCATACATTAACATTGCGGGGGAGCAGTTCTTC.

The chain employs TRBV19 and TRBJ2-1; 13 bases agree with TRBD2. Per the germline V gene, CDR1 is LNHDA and CDR2 is SQIVND (reference sequence). J gave up 6 bases and V 6 bases, and 5 bases lay outside the gene matches. The CDR3 totals 15 residues. The chain's CDR3 is CASRPTSGRFNEQFF. The CDR3 nucleotides are TGTGCCAGTAGGCCGACTAGCGGGAGGTTCAATGAGCAGTTCTTC.

J is TRBJ2-5 and V is TRBV4-2; 14 nucleotides match TRBD2. Looked up from germline, CDR1 is LGHNA and CDR2 is YNFKEQ. The V and J ends lost 0 bases and 2 bases, in that order; junction bases with no gene match: 11. CDR3 length equals 20 residues. The CDR3 DNA reads as TGTGCCAGCAGCCAAGATAGGACTAGCGGGAGGCTTGGAGGGCAAGAGACCCAGTACTTC. It yields the protein CASSQDRTSGRLGGQETQYF.

The chain employs TRBV10-3 and TRBJ2-3; tentative D call: TRBD2 (5 bases). V lost 6 bases and J lost 1, with 14 bases in between. The CDR3 consists of 15 residues. Germline CDR1 is ENHRY and CDR2 is SYGVKD. Here the CDR3 reads CAIRRDPLGTDTQYF. CDR3 nucleotides: TGTGCCATCAGGAGGGATCCCCTGGGCACAGATACGCAGTATTTT.

This chain links TRBV29-1 with TRBJ1-4; D ambiguous. Trimming cost V 3 bases and J 5 bases, with 7 bases left between them. The length of the CDR3 is 12 residues. In germline, CDR1 is SQVTM, CDR2 ANQGSEA. The CDR3 nucleotides read TGCAGCGTTGACACAGTAAATGAAAAACTGTTTTTT. This codes for CSVDTVNEKLFF.

The rearrangement uses TRBV9 and TRBJ2-1, with 8 bases that match TRBD1. CDR3 length: 15 amino acids. Germline loops: CDR1 SGDLS, CDR2 YYNGEE. V trimming: 3 bases; J trimming: 6 bases; junction bases outside the gene matches: 8. The CDR3 DNA reads as TGTGCCAGCAGCGCCTCCGGGACAGGCCCCAATGAGCAGTTCTTC. Translated: CASSASGTGPNEQFF.

The J gene is TRBJ2-7, the V gene TRBV6-5, with 10 nucleotides matching TRBD1. Trimming took 8 bases from V and 1 from J; bases not matched to a gene: 5. Per germline, CDR1 MNHEY and CDR2 SVGAGI. This CDR3 spans 14 amino acids. The CDR3: CASGRDRGSYEQYF. CDR3 DNA sequence: TGTGCCAGCGGCCGGGACAGGGGATCCTACGAGCAGTACTTC.